This T cell receptor beta chain was sequenced during a study of early T cells in non-severe SARS-CoV-2 infection (dated by TCRdb to 2020 to 2023). Regarding the complete study: Because TCR sequencing relied on bulk RNA taken from unsorted whole blood, pairing of alpha and beta chains was not possible. The paper as a whole reports these results and caveats: Matching against VDJdb was skewed toward anti-spike CD8 responses, likely underestimated virus-specific expansions, and missed private and CD4 specificities.

The CDR3 contains 14 residues, cysteine and phenylalanine counted. This entry keeps only the CDR3 DNA: 42 bases, framed from base 1. After removal of 3 bases from V and 8 bases from J, the junction retains 7 bases not matched to a gene. As encoded in the germline V gene (reference sequence), CDR1 is MNHEY while CDR2 is SMNVEV. Note on this clonotype: Its antigen has not been determined. There are no base qualities to consult, and no much larger clone falls within one base.

The study was a case-control design nested within a healthcare worker cohort in London, UK, with weekly nasopharyngeal swab PCR tests and blood sampling. Healthcare workers were enrolled in the week of the UK lockdown, from 23 to 31 March 2020, and were followed every week for up to 16 weeks. The method was 5' RACE. The sample was run on a NextSeq 500. In the TCR library protocol, unique molecular identifiers were attached to individual cDNA molecules to correct for PCR bias and sequencing error. Sequencing covered both TCR alpha and beta chains, and within each sample the abundances of alpha and beta sequences were tightly co-correlated. Processing in the source paper ran as follows. Decombinator V4 was used to annotate the V gene, J gene and CDR3 of the TCR sequences. TCRs were defined as expanded if a significant change between any two time points was detected under a Poisson model with p below 0.0001. TCR abundances were normalised to the total number of TCRs sequenced per sample and expressed as counts per million. MAIT TCRs were defined by TRAV1-2 paired with TRAJ12, TRAJ20 or TRAJ33, and iNKT TCRs by TRAV10 paired with TRAJ18. VDJdb, accessed 1 November 2021, was searched for CMV, EBV and SARS-CoV-2 annotated TCRs, excluding TCRs annotated for multiple antigens. TCRdb passed the public sequencing reads through fastp at Q25 and MiXCR, retaining productive beta sequences. Duplicate CDR3 protein sequences are folded into a single record with the most common DNA and genes. Clone size and V and J calls follow TCRdb, not the original study. The sample yields tens of thousands of distinct CDR3 sequences; over 13% were counted once. Under 4% of the sample is taken by the ten largest.

Sequencing was done on a sample of whole blood. This chain joins TRBV27 to TRBJ1-2; TRBD1 aligns with 9 central bases. The receptor was derived from an adult who was a healthcare worker with PCR-confirmed SARS-CoV-2 infection or an uninfected control (not recorded which). The CDR3 protein sequence reads: CASSFQDRGRGYTF. In nucleotide form, the sequence is TGTGCCAGCAGTTTCCAGGACAGGGGACGAGGCTACACCTTC.